This T cell receptor beta chain was profiled in a study of blood T cell repertoires in COVID-19. The wider study: PBMCs, B-cell-depleted T cells, or T cells were the source of the cDNA or gDNA that made up the material.

Sequencing was performed with immunoSEQ multiplex PCR; in TCRdb, only in-frame clones are kept and a portion is missing. The data show 150,000 to 200,000 clones, with roughly 80% seen just once and approximately 8.7% held by the top ten. Losses at the gene ends were 7 bases for V and 4 bases for J; bases not matched to a gene: 3. Germline V gene data show CDR1 as SGHNT and CDR2 as YYREEE (reference sequence). The CDR3 length is 13 residues. The receptor was derived from a woman in her sixties or seventies with acute or convalescent COVID-19. The sequencing input was peripheral blood. The J gene is TRBJ1-2, the V gene TRBV5-4; 11 bases are a match to TRBD1. The DNA for the CDR3 is TGTGCCAGCGGGACAGGGGGTATCTATGGCTACACCTTC. It codes for CASGTGGIYGYTF.